One and the same sample provided the 4 T cell receptor beta chains below, sequenced in a study of shared clonotypes between healthy human individuals. Sequenced by immunoSEQ multiplex PCR; TCRdb stores in-frame clones only, minus some. The table includes more than 400,000 clones, around 73% detected once. Sequenced material: PBMCs. The receptor set was obtained from a woman in her forties in good health. Some clones in this sample may be carry-over from other donors' samples.

The table lists this clone with a few counts. The V and J genes are TRBV7-9 and TRBJ2-7; 7 bases are shared with TRBD2. Germline CDR1 is SEHNR and CDR2 is FQNEAQ (reference sequence). The CDR3 has 12 residues. With 5 bases clipped from V and 7 bases from J, the junction kept 5 bases outside the gene matches. The CDR3 DNA follows: TGTGCCAGCAGCCAGACTAGCTATGAGCAGTACTTC. Residues: CASSQTSYEQYF.

The V gene is TRBV28, the J gene TRBJ2-3, with D perhaps matching TRBD1 (6 bases). The ends were cut back, 6 bases at V and 2 bases at J, with 15 bases in the middle. Germline CDR1 MDHEN, CDR2 SYDVKM. The CDR3 is 15 amino acids. This chain's CDR3 is CASRYGQLDTDTQYF. The CDR3, as DNA: TGTGCCAGCAGATACGGACAGTTGGACACAGATACGCAGTATTTT.

The V and J genes are TRBV9 and TRBJ1-1; D ambiguous. Trimming removed 0 bases at V and 0 bases at J, with 12 bases between. Germline V lookup: CDR1 SGDLS, CDR2 YYNGEE. The CDR3 runs to 16 residues. As DNA, the CDR3 is TGTGCCAGCAGCGTAGCCTCAGAGGGTTTGAACACTGAAGCTTTCTTT. Translated: CASSVASEGLNTEAFF.

The chain links TRBV27 to TRBJ2-3, with TRBD1 as a possible D gene (5 bases). V lost 11 bases, J lost 1 base, and 10 bases lay in between. Germline V lookup: CDR1 MNHEY, CDR2 SMNVEV (reference sequence). This CDR3 is 12 amino acids long. This CDR3 is CAAQQGTDTQYF. Written as DNA, the CDR3 is TGTGCCGCCCAACAGGGCACAGATACGCAGTATTTT.